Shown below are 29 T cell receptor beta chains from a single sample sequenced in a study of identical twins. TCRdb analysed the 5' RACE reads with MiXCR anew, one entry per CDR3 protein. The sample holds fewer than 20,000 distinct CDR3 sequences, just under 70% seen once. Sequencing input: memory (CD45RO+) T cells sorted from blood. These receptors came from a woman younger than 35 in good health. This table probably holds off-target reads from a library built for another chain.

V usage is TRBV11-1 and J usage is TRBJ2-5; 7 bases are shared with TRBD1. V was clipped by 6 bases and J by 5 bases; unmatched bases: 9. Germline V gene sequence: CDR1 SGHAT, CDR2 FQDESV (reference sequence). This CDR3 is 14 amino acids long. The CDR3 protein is CASSLTGRGETQYF. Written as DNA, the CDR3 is TGTGCCAGCAGTTTGACAGGGCGCGGGGAGACCCAGTACTTC. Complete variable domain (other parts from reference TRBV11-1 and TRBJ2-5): EAEVAQSPRYKITEKSQAVAFWCDPISGHATLYWYRQILGQGPELLVQFQDESVVDDSQLPKDRFSAERLKGVDSTLKIQPAELGDSAMYLCASSLTGRGETQYFGPGTRLLVL.

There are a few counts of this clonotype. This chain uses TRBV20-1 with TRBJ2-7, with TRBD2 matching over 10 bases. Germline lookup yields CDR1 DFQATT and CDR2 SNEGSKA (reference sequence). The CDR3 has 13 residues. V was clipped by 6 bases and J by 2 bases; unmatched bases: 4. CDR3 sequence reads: CSARTSGAYEQYF. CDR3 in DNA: TGCAGTGCCCGGACTAGCGGAGCCTACGAGCAGTACTTC.

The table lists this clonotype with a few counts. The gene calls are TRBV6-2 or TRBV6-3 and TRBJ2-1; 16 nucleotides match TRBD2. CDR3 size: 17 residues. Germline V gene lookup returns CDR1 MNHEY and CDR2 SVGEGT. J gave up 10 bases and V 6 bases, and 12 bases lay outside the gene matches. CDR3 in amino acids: CASRAKGLAGGPREQFF. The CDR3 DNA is TGTGCCAGCAGGGCTAAGGGACTAGCGGGAGGGCCAAGGGAGCAGTTCTTC.

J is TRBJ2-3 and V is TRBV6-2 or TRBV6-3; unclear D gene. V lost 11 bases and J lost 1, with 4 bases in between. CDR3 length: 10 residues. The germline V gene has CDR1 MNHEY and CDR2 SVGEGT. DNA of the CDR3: TGTGCCCCCGGCACAGATACGCAGTATTTT. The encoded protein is CAPGTDTQYF.

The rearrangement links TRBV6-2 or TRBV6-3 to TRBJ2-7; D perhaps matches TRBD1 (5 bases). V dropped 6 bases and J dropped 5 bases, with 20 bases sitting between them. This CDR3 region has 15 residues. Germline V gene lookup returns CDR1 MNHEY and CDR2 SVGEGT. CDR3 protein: CASSDTRPRVDEQYF. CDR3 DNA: TGTGCCAGCAGCGACACCCGACCCAGGGTGGACGAGCAGTACTTC.

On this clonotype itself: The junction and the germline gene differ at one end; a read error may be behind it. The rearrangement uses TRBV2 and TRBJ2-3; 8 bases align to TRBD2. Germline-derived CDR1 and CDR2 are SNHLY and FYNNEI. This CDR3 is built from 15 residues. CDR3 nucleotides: TGTGCCAGCAGAGAAGGACTAGCTGGCGCAGATACGCAGTATTTT. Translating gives CASREGLAGADTQYF.

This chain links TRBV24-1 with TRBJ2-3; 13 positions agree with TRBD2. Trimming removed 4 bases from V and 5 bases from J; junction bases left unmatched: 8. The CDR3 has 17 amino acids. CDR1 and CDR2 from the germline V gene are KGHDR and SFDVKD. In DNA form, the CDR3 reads TGTGCCACCAGTGACACGAGGACTAGCGGGAGTGAAGATACGCAGTATTTT. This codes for CATSDTRTSGSEDTQYF.

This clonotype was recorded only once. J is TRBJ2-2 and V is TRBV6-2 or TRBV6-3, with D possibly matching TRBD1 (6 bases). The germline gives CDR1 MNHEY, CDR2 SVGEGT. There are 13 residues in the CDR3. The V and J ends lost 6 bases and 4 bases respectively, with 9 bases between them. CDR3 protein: CASSPGVTGELFF. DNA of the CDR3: TGTGCCAGCAGCCCAGGGGTCACCGGGGAGCTGTTTTTT.

CDR3 DNA: TGTGCCAGCACGGGAGGAGATACGCAGTATTTT. Protein sequence: CASTGGDTQYF. The genes are TRBV6-2 or TRBV6-3 and TRBJ2-3; TRBD2 aligns across 7 bases. Unmatched junction bases numbered 0, after V lost 7 bases and J lost 5 bases. Germline V gene sequence: CDR1 MNHEY, CDR2 SVGEGT. This CDR3 comprises 11 residues.

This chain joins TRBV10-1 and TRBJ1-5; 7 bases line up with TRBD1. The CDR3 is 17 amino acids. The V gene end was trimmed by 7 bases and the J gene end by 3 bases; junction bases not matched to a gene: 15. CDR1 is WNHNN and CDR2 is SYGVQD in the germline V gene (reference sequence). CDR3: CASKGLLDRDYNQPQHF. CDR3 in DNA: TGCGCCAGCAAGGGACTTTTAGACAGGGACTACAATCAGCCCCAGCATTTT.

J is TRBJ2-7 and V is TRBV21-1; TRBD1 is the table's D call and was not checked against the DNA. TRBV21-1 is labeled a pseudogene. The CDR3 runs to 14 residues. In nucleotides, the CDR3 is TGTGCCAGCCTAGACGGGGGGCATAGTTACGAGCAGTACTTC. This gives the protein CASLDGGHSYEQYF.

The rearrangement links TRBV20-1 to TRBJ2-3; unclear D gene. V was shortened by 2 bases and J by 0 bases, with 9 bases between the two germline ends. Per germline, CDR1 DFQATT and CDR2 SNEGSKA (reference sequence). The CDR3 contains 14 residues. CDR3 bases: TGCAGTGCTAGATACTTGGCTAGCACAGATACGCAGTATTTT. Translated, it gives CSARYLASTDTQYF.

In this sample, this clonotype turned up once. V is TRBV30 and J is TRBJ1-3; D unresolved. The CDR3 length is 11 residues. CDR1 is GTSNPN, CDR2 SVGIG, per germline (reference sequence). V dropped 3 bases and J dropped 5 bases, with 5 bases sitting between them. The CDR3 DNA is TGTGCCTGGAGCAGCAGAAACACCATATATTTT. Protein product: CAWSSRNTIYF.

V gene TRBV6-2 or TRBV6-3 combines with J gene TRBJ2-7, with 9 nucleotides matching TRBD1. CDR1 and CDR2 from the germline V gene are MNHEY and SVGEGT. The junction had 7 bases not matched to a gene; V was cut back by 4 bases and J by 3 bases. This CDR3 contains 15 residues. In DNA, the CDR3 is TGTGCCAGCAGTTCCACAGGGGGCGTATTCTACGAGCAGTACTTC. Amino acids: CASSSTGGVFYEQYF.

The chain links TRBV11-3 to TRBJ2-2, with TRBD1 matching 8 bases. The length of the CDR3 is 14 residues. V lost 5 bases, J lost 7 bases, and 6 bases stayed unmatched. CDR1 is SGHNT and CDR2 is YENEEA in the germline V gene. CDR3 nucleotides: TGTGCCAGCAGCCAAAGGGACAGGAGCGGGGAGCTGTTTTTT. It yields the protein CASSQRDRSGELFF.

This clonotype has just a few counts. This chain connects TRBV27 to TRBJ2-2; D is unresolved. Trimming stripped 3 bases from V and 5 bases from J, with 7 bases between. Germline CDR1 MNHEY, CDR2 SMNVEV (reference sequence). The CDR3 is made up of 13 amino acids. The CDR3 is CASSFLGTGELFF. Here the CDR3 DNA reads TGTGCCAGCAGTTTTCTAGGGACCGGGGAGCTGTTTTTT.

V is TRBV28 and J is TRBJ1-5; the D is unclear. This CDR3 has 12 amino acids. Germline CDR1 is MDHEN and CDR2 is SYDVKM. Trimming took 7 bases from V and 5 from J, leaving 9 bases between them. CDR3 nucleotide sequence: TGTGCCAGCACCCAACCCTATCAGCCCCAGCATTTT. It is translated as CASTQPYQPQHF.

CDR3 nucleotide sequence: TGCGCCAGCAGTGAAAAGGATACGCAGTATTTT. Amino acid sequence: CASSEKDTQYF. The genes are TRBV10-2 and TRBJ2-3; D unresolved. This CDR3 spans 11 amino acids. V was shortened by 3 bases and J by 6 bases, with 4 bases between the two germline ends. Germline V gene lookup returns CDR1 WSHSY and CDR2 SAAADI.

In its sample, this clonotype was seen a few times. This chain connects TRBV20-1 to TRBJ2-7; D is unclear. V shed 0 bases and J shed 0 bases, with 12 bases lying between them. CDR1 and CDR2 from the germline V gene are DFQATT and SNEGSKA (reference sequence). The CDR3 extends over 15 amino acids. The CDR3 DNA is TGCAGTGCTAGAGATCTCACTTCCAGCTCCTACGAGCAGTACTTC. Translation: CSARDLTSSSYEQYF.

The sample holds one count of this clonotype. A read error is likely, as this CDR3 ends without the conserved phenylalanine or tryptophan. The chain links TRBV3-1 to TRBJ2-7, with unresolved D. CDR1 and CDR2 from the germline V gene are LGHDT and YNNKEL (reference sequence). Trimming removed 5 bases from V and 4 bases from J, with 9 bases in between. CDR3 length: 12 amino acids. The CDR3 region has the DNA TGTGCCAGCAGCAGGACGTTTTACGAGCAGTACTTA. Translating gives CASSRTFYEQYL.

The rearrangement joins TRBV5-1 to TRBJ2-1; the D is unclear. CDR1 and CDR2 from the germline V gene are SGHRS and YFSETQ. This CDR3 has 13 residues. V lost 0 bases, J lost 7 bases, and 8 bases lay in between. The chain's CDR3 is CASSLAPQNEQFF. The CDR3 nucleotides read TGCGCCAGCAGCTTGGCGCCGCAGAATGAGCAGTTCTTC.

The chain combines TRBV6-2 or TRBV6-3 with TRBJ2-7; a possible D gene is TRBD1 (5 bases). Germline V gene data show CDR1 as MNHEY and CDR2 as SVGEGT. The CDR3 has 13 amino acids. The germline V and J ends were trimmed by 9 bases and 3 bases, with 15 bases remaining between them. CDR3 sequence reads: CASIGQSIYEQYF. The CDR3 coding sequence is TGTGCCAGTATTGGACAAAGCATCTACGAGCAGTACTTC.

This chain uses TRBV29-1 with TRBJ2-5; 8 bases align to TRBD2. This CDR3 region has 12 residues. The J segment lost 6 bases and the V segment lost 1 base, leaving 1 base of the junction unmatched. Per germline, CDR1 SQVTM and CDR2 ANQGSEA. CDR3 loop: CSVEAGGKTQYF. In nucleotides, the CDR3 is TGCAGCGTTGAAGCGGGAGGGAAGACCCAGTACTTC. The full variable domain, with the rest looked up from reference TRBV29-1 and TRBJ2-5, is SAVISQKPSRDICQRGTSLTIQCQVDSQVTMMFWYRQQPGQSLTLIATANQGSEATYESGFVIDKFPISRPNLTFSTLTVSNMSPEDSSIYLCSVEAGGKTQYFGPGTRLLVL.

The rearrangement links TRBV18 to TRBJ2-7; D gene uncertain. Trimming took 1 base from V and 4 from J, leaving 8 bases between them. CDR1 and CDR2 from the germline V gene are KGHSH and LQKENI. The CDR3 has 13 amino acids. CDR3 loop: CASSPRREYEQYF. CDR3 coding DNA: TGTGCCAGCTCACCACGAAGGGAATACGAGCAGTACTTC.

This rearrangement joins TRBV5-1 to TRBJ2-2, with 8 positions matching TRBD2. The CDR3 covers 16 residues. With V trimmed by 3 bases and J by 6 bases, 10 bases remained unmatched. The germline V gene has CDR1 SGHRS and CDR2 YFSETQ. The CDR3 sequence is CASSSGRLAIAGELFF. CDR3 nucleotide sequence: TGCGCCAGCAGCTCCGGAAGACTAGCGATTGCCGGGGAGCTGTTTTTT.

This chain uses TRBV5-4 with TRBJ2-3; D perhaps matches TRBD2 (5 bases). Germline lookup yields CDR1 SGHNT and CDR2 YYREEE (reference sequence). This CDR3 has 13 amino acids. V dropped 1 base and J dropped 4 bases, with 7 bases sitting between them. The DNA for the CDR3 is TGTGCCAGCAGCTTGTTCGGGGCAGATACGCAGTATTTT. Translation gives CASSLFGADTQYF.

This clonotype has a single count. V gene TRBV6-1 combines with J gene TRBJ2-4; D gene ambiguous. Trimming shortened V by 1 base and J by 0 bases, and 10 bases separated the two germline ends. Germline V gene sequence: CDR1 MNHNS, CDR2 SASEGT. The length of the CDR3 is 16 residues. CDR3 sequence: CASSEGSAIAKNIQYF. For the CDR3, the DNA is TGTGCCAGCAGTGAAGGGTCAGCTATAGCCAAAAACATTCAGTACTTC.

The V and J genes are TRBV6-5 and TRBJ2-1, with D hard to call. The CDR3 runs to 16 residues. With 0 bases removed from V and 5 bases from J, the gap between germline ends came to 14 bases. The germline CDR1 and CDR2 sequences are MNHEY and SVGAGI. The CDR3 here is CASSYSFPPLHNEQFF. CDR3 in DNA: TGTGCCAGCAGTTACTCGTTTCCCCCCCTACACAATGAGCAGTTCTTC.

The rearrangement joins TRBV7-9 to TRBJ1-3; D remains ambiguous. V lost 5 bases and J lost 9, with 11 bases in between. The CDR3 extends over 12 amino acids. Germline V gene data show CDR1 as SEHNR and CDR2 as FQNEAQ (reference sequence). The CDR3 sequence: CASSPSSGTIYF. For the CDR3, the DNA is TGTGCCAGCAGCCCATCAAGCGGCACCATATATTTT. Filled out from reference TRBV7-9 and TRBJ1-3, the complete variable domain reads DTGVSQNPRHKITKRGQNVTFRCDPISEHNRLYWYRQTLGQGPEFLTYFQNEAQLEKSRLLSDRFSAERPKGSFSTLEIQRTEQGDSAMYLCASSPSSGTIYFGEGSWLTVV.